Listed here are 22 T cell receptor beta chains from one sample, sequenced in a study of blood T cell repertoires in COVID-19. Produced via immunoSEQ multiplex PCR; TCRdb's table is partial and in-frame only. The sample contains 180,000 or so clones, roughly 78% of which appear only once. Material: peripheral blood. The receptors originated from a woman older than 75 with active or convalescent COVID-19.

The chain employs TRBV19 and TRBJ2-7; D possibly corresponds to TRBD2 (5 bases). This CDR3 comprises 14 residues. V was shortened by 1 base and J by 3 bases, with 10 bases between the two germline ends. CDR1 and CDR2 from the germline V gene are LNHDA and SQIVND (reference sequence). The chain's CDR3 is CASSIARGFYEQYF. Written as DNA, the CDR3 is TGTGCCAGTAGTATAGCACGGGGATTCTACGAGCAGTACTTC.

The V and J genes are TRBV9 and TRBJ2-7, with D possibly TRBD1 on 5 matching bases. The ends were cut back, 0 bases at V and 1 base at J, with 14 bases in the middle. Germline V gives CDR1 SGDLS, CDR2 YYNGEE. The CDR3 spans 16 residues. CDR3 sequence (DNA): TGTGCCAGCAGCGTAGCCGAGACAGACCCGTCCTACGAGCAGTACTTC. Translated, it gives CASSVAETDPSYEQYF.

The V call is TRBV5-4, the J call TRBJ2-7; 7 bases match TRBD2. The CDR3 runs 14 residues. The germline CDR1 and CDR2 sequences are SGHNT and YYREEE (reference sequence). The J segment lost 0 bases and the V segment lost 2 bases, leaving 2 bases of the junction unmatched. CDR3 in amino acids: CASSLAGSSYEQYF. CDR3 nucleotide sequence: TGTGCCAGCAGCTTAGCGGGGTCCTCCTACGAGCAGTACTTC.

V and J are TRBV7-9 and TRBJ1-2; TRBD1 agrees at 8 bases. V was clipped by 4 bases and J by 5 bases; unmatched bases: 9. The CDR3 consists of 15 residues. CDR1 and CDR2 (germline): SEHNR, FQNEAQ (reference sequence). Here the CDR3 DNA reads TGTGCCAGCAGCTCCGGACAGGGTACTCAGTATGGCTACACCTTC. This sequence encodes CASSSGQGTQYGYTF.

V gene TRBV11-2 combines with J gene TRBJ2-7; D gene unclear. The V gene lost 5 bases and the J gene lost 4 bases, with 9 bases spanning the gap. The CDR3 runs 12 residues. Germline V gene sequence: CDR1 SGHAT, CDR2 FQNNGV. CDR3 in amino acids: CASSATRYEQYF. As DNA, the CDR3 is TGTGCCAGCAGCGCGACTCGTTACGAGCAGTACTTC. The full variable domain, with the rest looked up from reference TRBV11-2 and TRBJ2-7, is EAGVAQSPRYKIIEKRQSVAFWCNPISGHATLYWYQQILGQGPKLLIQFQNNGVVDDSQLPKDRFSAERLKGVDSTLKIQPAKLEDSAVYLCASSATRYEQYFGPGTRLTVT.

The chain joins TRBV7-2 to TRBJ1-2; D remains unclear. Trimming took off 3 bases at V and 4 bases at J, with 18 bases between the two ends. The CDR3 is 16 residues long. Germline CDR1 SGHTA, CDR2 FQGNSA. The CDR3 nucleotides read TGTGCCAGCAGCTTTGCGCAGCCGGGAGATTCCTATGGCTACACCTTC. Its protein is CASSFAQPGDSYGYTF.

The sample holds one count of this clone. The chain employs TRBV28 and TRBJ1-5; D is ambiguous. Trimming shortened V by 8 bases and J by 6 bases, and 20 bases separated the two germline ends. Germline assignment: CDR1 MDHEN and CDR2 SYDVKM. The CDR3 has 15 residues. CDR3 in amino acids: CASRPVGDAGQPQHF. CDR3 bases: TGTGCCAGCCGCCCGGTCGGGGATGCGGGTCAGCCCCAGCATTTT.

The count of this clone is one. The chain employs TRBV11-2 and TRBJ1-1; D is unresolved. Trimming took off 1 base at V and 0 bases at J, with 9 bases between the two ends. Germline lookup yields CDR1 SGHAT and CDR2 FQNNGV. This CDR3 has 15 residues. CDR3 DNA: TGTGCCAGCAGCTTAGTTCCAGGTATGAACACTGAAGCTTTCTTT. Its translation: CASSLVPGMNTEAFF.

The chain is built from TRBV4-2 and TRBJ2-1; 7 bases match TRBD1. CDR1 LGHNA and CDR2 YNFKEQ come from the germline V gene. Unmatched junction bases numbered 17, after V lost 1 base and J lost 8 bases. This CDR3 has 18 amino acids. CDR3 nucleotide sequence: TGTGCCAGCAGCCAAGGGGTGATGGGTCAGGGGGTTATCGATGAGCAGTTCTTC. Translating gives CASSQGVMGQGVIDEQFF.

This chain links TRBV28 with TRBJ2-7; D not certain. This CDR3 region has 16 residues. V was clipped by 6 bases and J by 0 bases, with 18 bases between them. Germline CDR1 and CDR2: MDHEN and SYDVKM. The CDR3 is CASRRWSLLSSYEQYF. The CDR3, as DNA: TGTGCCAGCAGGAGGTGGAGCCTCCTAAGCTCCTACGAGCAGTACTTC.

The chain combines TRBV7-2 with TRBJ2-1; 11 bases fit TRBD2. The germline V gene has CDR1 SGHTA and CDR2 FQGNSA. CDR3 length: 16 amino acids. J gave up 4 bases and V 2 bases, and 4 bases lay outside the gene matches. CDR3 coding DNA: TGTGCCAGCAGCTTAAGACTAGCGGGGCCTTACAATGAGCAGTTCTTC. Translation gives CASSLRLAGPYNEQFF.

The chain couples TRBV28 to TRBJ2-5, with D tentatively TRBD1 (6 bases). This CDR3 contains 14 residues. V shed 5 bases and J shed 5 bases, with 15 bases lying between them. CDR1 is MDHEN, CDR2 SYDVKM, per germline. CDR3 DNA: TGTGCCAGCAGTCCTCCCAGGGGATGGGAGACCCAGTACTTC. It yields the protein CASSPPRGWETQYF. The whole variable domain, remainder taken from reference TRBV28 and TRBJ2-5, is DVKVTQSSRYLVKRTGEKVFLECVQDMDHENMFWYRQDPGLGLRLIYFSYDVKMKEKGDIPEGYSVSREKKERFSLILESASTNQTSMYLCASSPPRGWETQYFGPGTRLLVL.

V gene TRBV13 combines with J gene TRBJ1-3; 7 nucleotides match TRBD1. Germline lookup yields CDR1 PRHDT and CDR2 FYEKMQ (reference sequence). Germline trimming cut 6 bases from V and 2 bases from J; bases unmatched to any gene: 4. The CDR3 has 14 amino acids. The CDR3 reads CASRRGTAGNTIYF. CDR3 DNA: TGTGCCAGCAGACGAGGGACAGCTGGAAACACCATATATTTT. Using reference TRBV13 and TRBJ1-3 for the parts outside the CDR3, the full variable domain is AAGVIQSPRHLIKEKRETATLKCYPIPRHDTVYWYQQGPGQDPQFLISFYEKMQSDKGSIPDRFSAQQFSDYHSELNMSSLELGDSALYFCASRRGTAGNTIYFGEGSWLTVV.

This clone occurred a few times. The rearrangement joins TRBV3-1 (or the pseudogene TRBV3-2) to TRBJ2-1; 9 bases are a match to TRBD2. J was trimmed by 7 bases and V by 0 bases; bases with no gene match: 7. Germline V CDR1 and CDR2: LGHDT, YNNKEL (reference sequence). CDR3 length: 16 residues. CDR3 bases: TGTGCCAGCAGCCAAGATCGGGCTAGCGGGGTAAATGAGCAGTTCTTC. Its protein is CASSQDRASGVNEQFF.

This clone has more than one count but fewer than ten. The chain recombines TRBV28 with TRBJ1-6; TRBD1 aligns across 10 bases. This CDR3 region has 16 residues. Germline loops: CDR1 MDHEN, CDR2 SYDVKM. V trimming: 6 bases; J trimming: 3 bases; junction bases outside the gene matches: 5. CDR3 bases: TGTGCCAGCAGGGCCGGGGACAGGGGCTATAATTCACCCCTCCACTTT. Its translation: CASRAGDRGYNSPLHF.

V usage is TRBV5-6 and J usage is TRBJ2-2; the D is unclear. The V end lost 4 bases, the J end lost 8 bases, and 15 bases lay between the germline ends. This CDR3 has 14 amino acids. Germline values: CDR1 SGHDT, CDR2 YYEEEE. The CDR3 protein is CASSLFATKGELFF. Written as DNA, the CDR3 is TGTGCCAGCAGCCTATTCGCCACTAAAGGGGAGCTGTTTTTT.

V and J are TRBV28 and TRBJ2-5; 8 nucleotides line up with TRBD2. The CDR3 consists of 16 residues. The V and J ends lost 6 bases and 5 bases, in that order; junction bases with no gene match: 14. Germline assignment: CDR1 MDHEN and CDR2 SYDVKM. CDR3 amino acids: CASSDPRGGHGETQYF. The CDR3, as DNA: TGTGCCAGCAGCGATCCACGGGGGGGGCACGGGGAGACCCAGTACTTC.

The V gene is TRBV5-1, the J gene TRBJ2-3; 7 positions agree with TRBD1. The CDR3 covers 15 residues. V dropped 4 bases and J dropped 0; count of bases not matched to a gene: 5. Germline CDR1 and CDR2: SGHRS and YFSETQ. CDR3 in amino acids: CASSTRTGSTDTQYF. In DNA, the CDR3 is TGCGCCAGCAGCACCCGGACAGGAAGCACAGATACGCAGTATTTT.

This chain links TRBV7-9 with TRBJ1-2, with 9 bases matching TRBD1. Germline V gene lookup returns CDR1 SEHNR and CDR2 FQNEAQ (reference sequence). Trimming removed 4 bases from V and 7 bases from J; junction bases left unmatched: 13. The CDR3 totals 16 residues. The CDR3 sequence is CASSSSGGTGQLGYTF. CDR3 bases: TGTGCCAGCAGCTCTTCGGGCGGGACAGGGCAACTTGGCTACACCTTC. Full variable domain (rest looked up from reference TRBV7-9 and TRBJ1-2): DTGVSQNPRHKITKRGQNVTFRCDPISEHNRLYWYRQTLGQGPEFLTYFQNEAQLEKSRLLSDRFSAERPKGSFSTLEIQRTEQGDSAMYLCASSSSGGTGQLGYTFGSGTRLTVV.

The chain uses TRBV3-1 (or the pseudogene TRBV3-2) and TRBJ2-5, with TRBD2 matching 10 bases. The CDR3 has 16 residues. The germline V gene encodes CDR1 LGHDT and CDR2 YNNKEL (reference sequence). J lost 2 bases, V lost 3 bases, and 6 bases had no gene match. The CDR3 loop reads CASSHLTTSGQETQYF. Written as DNA, the CDR3 is TGTGCCAGCAGCCACCTAACGACTAGCGGGCAAGAGACCCAGTACTTC.

The chain links TRBV9 to TRBJ2-2, with TRBD1 matching over 9 bases. This CDR3 has 15 residues. After removal of 2 bases from V and 6 bases from J, the junction contained 5 bases not matched to a gene. Per germline, CDR1 SGDLS and CDR2 YYNGEE. In DNA, the CDR3 is TGTGCCAGCAGCGTGGGACAGGGCAATTCCGGGGAGCTGTTTTTT. Its translation: CASSVGQGNSGELFF.

J is TRBJ1-5 and V is TRBV28; 9 bases fit TRBD1. V trimming: 4 bases; J trimming: 9 bases; junction bases outside the gene matches: 13. Germline V gives CDR1 MDHEN, CDR2 SYDVKM. This CDR3 has 16 residues. This chain's CDR3 is CASSSGQGSGRAPQHF. As DNA, the CDR3 is TGTGCCAGCAGTTCGGGACAGGGTTCGGGTCGTGCGCCCCAGCATTTT.